Given below is one TCR beta chain in context. PCR involved 60 Vbeta and 13 Jbeta primers. TCRdb's copy holds only in-frame clones and misses some; the assay was immunoSEQ multiplex PCR. The table has about 160,000 clones, around 82% seen once; the top ten hold about 10%. The sample belongs to a study of cytomegalovirus exposure and HLA in healthy donors. Unmatched junction bases numbered 2, after V lost 2 bases and J lost 1 base. This CDR3 region has 16 residues. CDR1 is SGHRS and CDR2 is YFSETQ in the germline V gene. The chain couples TRBV5-1 to TRBJ2-3, with 12 bases fitting TRBD2. This sequence originates from a man in his fifties or sixties in good health and CMV-seropositive. The specimen sequenced was PBMCs. The CDR3 DNA reads as TGCGCCAGCAGCTTTAGACTAGCGGGGGGCACAGATACGCAGTATTTT. This translates into CASSFRLAGGTDTQYF. Full variable domain (outside the CDR3, taken from reference TRBV5-1 and TRBJ2-3): KAGVTQTPRYLIKTRGQQVTLSCSPISGHRSVSWYQQTPGQGLQFLFEYFSETQRNKGNFPGRFSGRQFSNSRSEMNVSTLELGDSALYLCASSFRLAGGTDTQYFGPGTRLTVL.